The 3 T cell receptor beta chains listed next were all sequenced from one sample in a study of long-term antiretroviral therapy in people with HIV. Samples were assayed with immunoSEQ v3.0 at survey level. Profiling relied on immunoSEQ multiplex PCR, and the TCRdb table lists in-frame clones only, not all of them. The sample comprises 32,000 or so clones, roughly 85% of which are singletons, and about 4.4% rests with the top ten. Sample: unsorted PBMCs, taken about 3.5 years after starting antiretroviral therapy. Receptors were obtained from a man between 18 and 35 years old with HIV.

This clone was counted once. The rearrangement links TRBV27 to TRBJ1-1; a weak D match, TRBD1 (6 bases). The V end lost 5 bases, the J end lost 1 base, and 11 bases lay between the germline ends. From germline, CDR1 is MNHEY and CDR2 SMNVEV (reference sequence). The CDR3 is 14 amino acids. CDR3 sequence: CASSPGQRNTEAFF. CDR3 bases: TGTGCCAGCAGTCCCGGACAGAGGAACACTGAAGCTTTCTTT.

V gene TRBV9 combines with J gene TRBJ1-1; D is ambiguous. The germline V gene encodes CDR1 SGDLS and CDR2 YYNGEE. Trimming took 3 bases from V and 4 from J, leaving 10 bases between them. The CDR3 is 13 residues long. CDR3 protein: CASSASGSTEAFF. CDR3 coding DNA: TGTGCCAGCAGCGCCTCCGGGAGCACTGAAGCTTTCTTT.

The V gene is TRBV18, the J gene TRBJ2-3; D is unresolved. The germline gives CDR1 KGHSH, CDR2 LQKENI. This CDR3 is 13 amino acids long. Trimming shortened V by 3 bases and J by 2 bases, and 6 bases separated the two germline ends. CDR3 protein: CASSPQPTDTQYF. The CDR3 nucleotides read TGTGCCAGCTCACCCCAACCCACAGATACGCAGTATTTT.